The entry that follows covers one TCR beta chain sequence. Antigen unknown. This sample is part of a study of T cells expressing NK-cell markers. Study summary: HCMV seropositivity characterized most of the eight sequenced donors, and seronegativity one.

This CDR3 is built from 12 residues. Germline CDR1 is SGHDT and CDR2 is YYEEEE. Overall study findings and caveats: No clear determination of HCMV specificity was made for expanded NKG2C+ T cell clones.

TCRdb reprocessed the 5' RACE reads, keeping one entry per CDR3 protein, no DNA. Here the sample table reports a few hundred thousand distinct CDR3 sequences. V gene TRBV5-6 combines with J gene TRBJ2-2. The TCR was taken from a man aged 18 to 69 in good health. Sequencing input: blood T cells: a sorted CD56 or NKG2C T cell subset, CD4+ or CD8+ T cells, or bulk PBMC T cells (not recorded which). CDR3: CASSTKAGELFF.